Only a few counts were recorded for the clone carrying this TCR beta chain. The data are from a study of human T cells and chemical hapten exposure. Germline V gene sequence: CDR1 SGHRS, CDR2 YFSETQ. V lost 1 base and J 4 bases, leaving 9 bases between the germline ends. This CDR3 is built from 14 residues. TCRdb independently ran MiXCR on the RACE reads; one entry per CDR3 protein. Among 360,000 or so distinct CDR3 sequences, just under 6.5% were seen once, and the ten largest hold about 5%. Noted time point: patch test 2, 6 weeks after DPC sensitization. The treatment here: therapeutic diphenylcyclopropenone sensitization with weekly scalp DPC. Every donor had alopecia and was 18 to 70 years old; all were suitable for DPC.

Material: whole blood, obtained in connection with sensitization to the hapten diphenylcyclopropenone (DPC). The TCR sequence derives from a woman aged 18-35 years with alopecia areata. Some clones in this sample may be carry-over from other donors' samples. J is TRBJ1-5 and V is TRBV5-1; D unclear. CDR3 amino acids: CASSLWGLNQPQHF. CDR3 bases: TGCGCCAGCAGCTTGTGGGGTCTTAATCAGCCCCAGCATTTT. The complete variable domain, with remaining parts taken from reference TRBV5-1 and TRBJ1-5, reads KAGVTQTPRYLIKTRGQQVTLSCSPISGHRSVSWYQQTPGQGLQFLFEYFSETQRNKGNFPGRFSGRQFSNSRSEMNVSTLELGDSALYLCASSLWGLNQPQHFGDGTRLSIL.